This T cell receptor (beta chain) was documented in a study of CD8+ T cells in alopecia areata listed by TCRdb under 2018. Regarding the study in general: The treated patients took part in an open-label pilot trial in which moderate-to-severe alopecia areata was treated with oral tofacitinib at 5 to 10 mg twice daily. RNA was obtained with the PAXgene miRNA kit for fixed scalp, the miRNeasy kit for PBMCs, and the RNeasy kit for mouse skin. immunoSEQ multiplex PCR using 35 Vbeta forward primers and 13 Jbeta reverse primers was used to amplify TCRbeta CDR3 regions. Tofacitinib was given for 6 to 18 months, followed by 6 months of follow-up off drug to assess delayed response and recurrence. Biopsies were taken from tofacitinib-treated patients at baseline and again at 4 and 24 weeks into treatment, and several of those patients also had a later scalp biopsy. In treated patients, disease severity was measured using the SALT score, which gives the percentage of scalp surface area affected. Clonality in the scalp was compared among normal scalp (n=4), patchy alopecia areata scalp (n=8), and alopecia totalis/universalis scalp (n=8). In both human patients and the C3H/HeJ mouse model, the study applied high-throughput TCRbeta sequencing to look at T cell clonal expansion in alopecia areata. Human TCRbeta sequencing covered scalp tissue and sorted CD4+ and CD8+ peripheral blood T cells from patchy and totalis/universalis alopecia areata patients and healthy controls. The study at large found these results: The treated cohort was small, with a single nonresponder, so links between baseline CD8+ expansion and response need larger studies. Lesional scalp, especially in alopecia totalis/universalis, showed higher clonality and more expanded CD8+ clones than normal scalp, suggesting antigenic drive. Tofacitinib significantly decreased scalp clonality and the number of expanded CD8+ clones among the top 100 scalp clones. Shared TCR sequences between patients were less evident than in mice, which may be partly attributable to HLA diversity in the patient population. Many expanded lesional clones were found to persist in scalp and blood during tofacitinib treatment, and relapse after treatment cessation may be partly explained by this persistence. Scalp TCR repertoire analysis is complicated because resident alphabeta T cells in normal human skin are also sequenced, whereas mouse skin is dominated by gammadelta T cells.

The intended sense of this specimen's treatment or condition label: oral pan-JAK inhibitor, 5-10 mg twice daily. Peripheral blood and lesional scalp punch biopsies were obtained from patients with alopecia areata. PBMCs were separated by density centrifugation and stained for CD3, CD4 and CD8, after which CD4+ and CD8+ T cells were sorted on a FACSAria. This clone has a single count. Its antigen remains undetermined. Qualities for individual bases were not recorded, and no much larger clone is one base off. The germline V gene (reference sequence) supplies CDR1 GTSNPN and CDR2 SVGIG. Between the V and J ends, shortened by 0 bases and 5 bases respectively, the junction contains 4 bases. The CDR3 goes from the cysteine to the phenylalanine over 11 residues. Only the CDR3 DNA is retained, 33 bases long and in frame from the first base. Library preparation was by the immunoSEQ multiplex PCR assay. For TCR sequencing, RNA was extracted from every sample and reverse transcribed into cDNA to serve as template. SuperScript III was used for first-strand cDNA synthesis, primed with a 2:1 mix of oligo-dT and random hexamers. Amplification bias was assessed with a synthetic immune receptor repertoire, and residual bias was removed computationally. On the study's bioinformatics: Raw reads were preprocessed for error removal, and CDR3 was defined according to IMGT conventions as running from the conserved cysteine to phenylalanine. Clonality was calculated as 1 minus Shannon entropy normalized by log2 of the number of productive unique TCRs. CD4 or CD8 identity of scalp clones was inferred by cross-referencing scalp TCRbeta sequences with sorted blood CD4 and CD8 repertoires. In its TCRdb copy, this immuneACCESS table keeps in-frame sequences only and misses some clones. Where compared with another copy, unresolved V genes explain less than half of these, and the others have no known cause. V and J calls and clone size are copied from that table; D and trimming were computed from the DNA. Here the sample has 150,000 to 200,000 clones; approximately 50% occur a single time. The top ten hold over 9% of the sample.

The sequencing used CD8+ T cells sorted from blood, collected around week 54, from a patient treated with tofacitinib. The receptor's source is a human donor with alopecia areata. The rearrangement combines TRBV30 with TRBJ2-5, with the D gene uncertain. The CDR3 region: CAWSVQETQYF. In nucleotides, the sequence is TGTGCCTGGAGTGTACAGGAGACCCAGTACTTC. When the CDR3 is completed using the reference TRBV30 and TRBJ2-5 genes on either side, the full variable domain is SQTIHQWPATLVQPVGSPLSLECTVEGTSNPNLYWYRQAAGRGLQLLFYSVGIGQISSEVPQNLSASRPQDRQFILSSKKLLLSDSGFYLCAWSVQETQYFGPGTRLLVL.